This TCR beta chain was sequenced in a study of beta chain features in type 1 diabetes. General study points: Shorter templates might be favored by PCR, equally in patients and controls. Among patients with Type 1 diabetes, TCRB CDR3s were moderately but significantly shorter in every one of the four CD4+ subsets.

V dropped 1 base and J dropped 6 bases, with 12 bases sitting between them. The CDR3 runs to 15 residues. Germline V gene lookup returns CDR1 MGHDK and CDR2 SYGVNS. With respect to this clone: Antigen specificity is unknown.

Every bit of the isolated RNA underwent reverse transcription, so sequencing read expressed TCRB transcripts. Clones were read by immunoSEQ multiplex PCR, and TCRdb kept only the in-frame ones, dropping some. The data hold more than 50,000 clones, with about three fifths observed a single time. V is TRBV25-1 and J is TRBJ2-2; tentatively, D is TRBD1 (5 bases). Specimen: Tregs from blood. This sequence was found in a woman in her late teens or twenties in good health. CDR3 residues: CASSESGSGSGELFF. CDR3 DNA: TGTGCCAGCAGTGAATCAGGGTCTGGGTCCGGGGAGCTGTTTTTT.